This TCR beta chain came from a study of blood T cell repertoires in COVID-19. Measured with immunoSEQ multiplex PCR; TCRdb has only the in-frame clones, and not every one. The repertoire holds tens of thousands of clones, with around 80% as singletons. V was cut by 3 bases and J by 3 bases, with 8 bases left in between. Germline lookup yields CDR1 SGHVS and CDR2 FQNEAQ. CDR3 size: 13 residues. Regarding this clone: The same CDR3 is also encoded by other DNA sequences in this sample.

The clonotype comes from a man older than 75 with active or convalescent COVID-19. The chain has TRBV7-8 and TRBJ1-1; a possible D gene is TRBD1 (5 bases). Sequencing was carried out using peripheral blood. CDR3 in DNA: TGTGCCAGCAGCTTGGGAGGGGACACTGAAGCTTTCTTT. Its translation is CASSLGGDTEAFF.